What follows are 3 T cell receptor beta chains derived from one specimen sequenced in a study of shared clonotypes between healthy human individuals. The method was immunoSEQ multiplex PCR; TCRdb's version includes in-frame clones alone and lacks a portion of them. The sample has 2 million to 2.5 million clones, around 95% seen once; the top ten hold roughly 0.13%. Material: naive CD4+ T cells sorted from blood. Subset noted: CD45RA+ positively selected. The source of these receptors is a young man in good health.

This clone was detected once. CDR3 nucleotide sequence: TGTGCCAGCAGTCCGGGACAGGGGAAGGAAAAACTGTTTTTT. Its protein product is CASSPGQGKEKLFF. The chain couples TRBV7-9 to TRBJ1-4; 10 bases are a match to TRBD1. The CDR3 loop spans 14 amino acids. Trimming removed 6 bases from V and 8 bases from J; junction bases left unmatched: 6. Germline-derived CDR1 and CDR2 are SEHNR and FQNEAQ (reference sequence).

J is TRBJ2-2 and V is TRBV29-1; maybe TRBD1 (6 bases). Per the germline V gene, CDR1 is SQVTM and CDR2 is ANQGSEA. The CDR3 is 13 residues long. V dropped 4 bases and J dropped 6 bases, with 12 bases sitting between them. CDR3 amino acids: CSVATGYAGELFF. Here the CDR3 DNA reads TGCAGCGTTGCAACAGGGTATGCCGGGGAGCTGTTTTTT.

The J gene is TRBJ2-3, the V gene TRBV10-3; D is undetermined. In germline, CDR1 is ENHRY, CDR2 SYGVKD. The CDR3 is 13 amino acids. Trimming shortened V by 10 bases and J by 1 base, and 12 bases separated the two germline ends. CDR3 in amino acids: CATSEQGTDTQYF. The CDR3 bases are TGTGCCACCTCCGAGCAGGGCACAGATACGCAGTATTTT.